Listed here are 16 T cell receptor beta chains from one sample, sequenced in a study of blood T cell repertoires in COVID-19. TCRdb's copy holds only in-frame clones and misses some; the assay was immunoSEQ multiplex PCR. The data show some 280,000 clones, around 90% seen once. Sequences were obtained from peripheral blood. The source of these receptors is a woman aged 40 to 49 who had recovered from COVID-19.

This clone was recorded a few times. The rearrangement joins TRBV19 to TRBJ1-5, with D unresolved. Trimming removed 2 bases at V and 3 bases at J, with 11 bases between. Germline V lookup: CDR1 LNHDA, CDR2 SQIVND (reference sequence). This CDR3 comprises 15 residues. The CDR3 DNA is TGTGCCAGTAGTATACAGTACGGGATCAATCAGCCCCAGCATTTT. Translation: CASSIQYGINQPQHF. Together with reference TRBV19 and TRBJ1-5, the CDR3 gives the full variable domain: DGGITQSPKYLFRKEGQNVTLSCEQNLNHDAMYWYRQDPGQGLRLIYYSQIVNDFQKGDIAEGYSVSREKKESFPLTVTSAQKNPTAFYLCASSIQYGINQPQHFGDGTRLSIL.

The V and J genes are TRBV7-3 and TRBJ2-3; 7 nucleotides agree with TRBD2. The V and J ends lost 5 bases and 1 base, in that order; junction bases with no gene match: 6. CDR3 length: 15 amino acids. Germline V lookup: CDR1 SGHTA, CDR2 FQGTGA. CDR3 in amino acids: CASSAVGGGTDTQYF. The DNA for the CDR3 is TGTGCCAGCAGCGCCGTTGGGGGGGGCACAGATACGCAGTATTTT. Using reference TRBV7-3 and TRBJ2-3 for the parts outside the CDR3, the full variable domain is GAGVSQTPSNKVTEKGKYVELRCDPISGHTALYWYRQSLGQGPEFLIYFQGTGAADDSGLPNDRFFAVRPEGSVSTLKIQRTERGDSAVYLCASSAVGGGTDTQYFGPGTRLTVL.

This chain links TRBV2 with TRBJ2-1; tentatively, D is TRBD2 (6 bases). Germline loops: CDR1 SNHLY, CDR2 FYNNEI. The CDR3 totals 13 residues. The V gene lost 1 base and the J gene lost 11 bases, with 12 bases spanning the gap. In DNA, the CDR3 is TGTGCCAGCAGTGAAGAGGAGGGCGGGAAGCAGTTCTTC. It encodes CASSEEEGGKQFF.

This chain uses TRBV7-9 with TRBJ1-4; 9 bases are shared with TRBD1. V dropped 1 base and J dropped 5; count of bases not matched to a gene: 14. CDR1 and CDR2 from the germline V gene are SEHNR and FQNEAQ (reference sequence). This CDR3 region has 19 residues. In DNA, the CDR3 is TGTGCCAGCAGCTTAGGGACTACAGGGGGCGCAGATGGGAATGAAAAACTGTTTTTT. Protein product: CASSLGTTGGADGNEKLFF.

V and J are TRBV6-1 and TRBJ1-5; a possible D gene is TRBD1 (6 bases). Trimming pared 4 bases from V and 1 base from J, leaving 14 bases between. In germline, CDR1 is MNHNS, CDR2 SASEGT. The CDR3 has 16 residues. The CDR3 nucleotides read TGTGCCAGCAGTGCACAGGGTTGGGGAAGCAATCAGCCCCAGCATTTT. Its translation: CASSAQGWGSNQPQHF.

For the CDR3, the DNA is TGCGCCAGCACCAAGGACAAAACGACCTCTTGGGAGCAGTACTTC. This gives the protein CASTKDKTTSWEQYF. J is TRBJ2-7 and V is TRBV5-1, with D perhaps TRBD1 (5 bases). CDR1 and CDR2 (germline): SGHRS, YFSETQ. The CDR3 extends over 15 amino acids. Trimming removed 6 bases from V and 7 bases from J, with 23 bases in between.

V usage is TRBV21-1 and J usage is TRBJ1-5. TRBV21-1 is a pseudogene locus. This CDR3 region has 17 residues. Here the CDR3 DNA reads TGTGCCAGCAGCAGTGAGGCGAGAGCTTATAGCAATCAGCCCCAGCATTTT. Translated, it gives CASSSEARAYSNQPQHF.

The gene calls are TRBV27 and TRBJ2-3; 8 bases align to TRBD2. Trimming at V came to 7 bases and at J to 2 bases, leaving 8 bases not matched to a gene. CDR1 is MNHEY and CDR2 is SMNVEV in the germline V gene (reference sequence). The CDR3 loop spans 15 amino acids. The CDR3 protein is CASIRTSGFTDTQYF. CDR3 nucleotides: TGTGCCAGCATCCGTACTAGCGGTTTCACAGATACGCAGTATTTT.

V usage is TRBV29-1 and J usage is TRBJ2-5; 9 bases align to TRBD2. V was pared by 6 bases and J by 4 bases, with 12 bases of the junction left unmatched. The CDR3 covers 15 residues. The V gene's germline CDR1 is SQVTM and CDR2 ANQGSEA. CDR3 residues: CSVATSGKWGETQYF. The CDR3 DNA reads as TGCAGCGTCGCGACTAGCGGAAAATGGGGAGAGACCCAGTACTTC. The full variable domain, completed using reference TRBV29-1 and TRBJ2-5, is SAVISQKPSRDICQRGTSLTIQCQVDSQVTMMFWYRQQPGQSLTLIATANQGSEATYESGFVIDKFPISRPNLTFSTLTVSNMSPEDSSIYLCSVATSGKWGETQYFGPGTRLLVL.

This clone showed up just a few times. The chain links TRBV6-6 to TRBJ1-1, with D perhaps matching TRBD1 (5 bases). CDR3 length equals 13 residues. CDR1 is MNHNY and CDR2 is SVGAGI in the germline V gene (reference sequence). V dropped 0 bases and J dropped 8 bases, with 10 bases sitting between them. CDR3 sequence: CASSYSGAGEAFF. CDR3 sequence (DNA): TGTGCCAGCAGTTACTCAGGGGCAGGGGAAGCTTTCTTT.

The rearrangement uses TRBV15 and TRBJ2-3; D ambiguous. Germline CDR1 and CDR2: LNHNV and YYDKDF (reference sequence). Trimming took off 4 bases at V and 0 bases at J, with 2 bases between the two ends. This CDR3 is built from 12 residues. CDR3 bases: TGTGCCACCAGCACTAGCACAGATACGCAGTATTTT. It encodes CATSTSTDTQYF.

The chain joins TRBV10-2 to TRBJ1-2; weak D call: TRBD1 (5 bases). Between the trimmed V and J ends, which lost 2 bases and 0 bases, there was a span of 7 bases. The CDR3 length is 14 residues. Looked up from germline, CDR1 is WSHSY and CDR2 is SAAADI. The CDR3 bases are TGCGCCAGCAGTGAGGGGGCTCCTAACTATGGCTACACCTTC. Translated: CASSEGAPNYGYTF.

The chain has TRBV11-2 and TRBJ2-7; D is unresolved. The V end lost 1 base, the J end lost 1 base, and 8 bases lay between the germline ends. CDR1 is SGHAT, CDR2 FQNNGV, per germline. The CDR3 is 14 residues long. DNA for the CDR3: TGTGCCAGCAGCTTAGTCAGGAATTCCTACGAGCAGTACTTC. Translation gives CASSLVRNSYEQYF.

The J gene is TRBJ2-3, the V gene TRBV28; tentatively, D is TRBD1 (6 bases). Germline V gene lookup returns CDR1 MDHEN and CDR2 SYDVKM. The CDR3 has 14 residues. Trimming removed 3 bases at V and 2 bases at J, with 9 bases between. CDR3 in amino acids: CASSLGTHTDTQYF. CDR3 sequence (DNA): TGTGCCAGCAGTTTGGGGACACACACAGATACGCAGTATTTT.

The chain recombines TRBV9 with TRBJ2-3, with TRBD2 matching 9 bases. In germline, CDR1 is SGDLS, CDR2 YYNGEE. V shed 1 base and J 1 base; nucleotides not matched to a gene: 4. The CDR3 totals 16 residues. The CDR3 reads CASSVRPSGGTDTQYF. In DNA form, the CDR3 reads TGTGCCAGCAGCGTACGTCCTAGCGGGGGCACAGATACGCAGTATTTT.

This chain uses TRBV27 with TRBJ2-3, with TRBD2 identical over 8 bases. The trim removed 4 bases at V and 5 bases at J, leaving 8 bases unmatched. CDR1 and CDR2 (germline): MNHEY, SMNVEV (reference sequence). The CDR3 contains 15 residues. The CDR3 DNA is TGTGCCAGCAGTTCCAGGACTAGCCCGAGAGATACGCAGTATTTT. This codes for CASSSRTSPRDTQYF.